This section outlines one T cell receptor (beta chain) sequence together with its context. The antigen remains undetermined. The source of the sample is a study of response to subunit inactivated influenza vaccine. Study conclusions and caveats: It was the authors' suggestion that each seasonal influenza vaccination recruits few new T cells.

TCRdb independently ran MiXCR on the RT-PCR reads; one entry per CDR3 protein. The sample contains 250,000 to 350,000 distinct CDR3 sequences, 20% to 25% of which appear only once. The sequences come from PBMCs from blood, collected about 20 months after vaccination. The sequence was obtained from a man aged 50-75 years who received an inactivated influenza vaccine.

CDR3 sequence: CASSFGQVRGNQPQHF. The CDR3 DNA follows: TGTGCCAGCAGTTTTGGGCAGGTGAGGGGCAATCAGCCCCAGCATTTT. This rearrangement joins TRBV12-3 or TRBV12-4 to TRBJ1-5; unclear D gene. V was pared by 3 bases and J by 2 bases, with 14 bases between. The length of the CDR3 is 16 residues.